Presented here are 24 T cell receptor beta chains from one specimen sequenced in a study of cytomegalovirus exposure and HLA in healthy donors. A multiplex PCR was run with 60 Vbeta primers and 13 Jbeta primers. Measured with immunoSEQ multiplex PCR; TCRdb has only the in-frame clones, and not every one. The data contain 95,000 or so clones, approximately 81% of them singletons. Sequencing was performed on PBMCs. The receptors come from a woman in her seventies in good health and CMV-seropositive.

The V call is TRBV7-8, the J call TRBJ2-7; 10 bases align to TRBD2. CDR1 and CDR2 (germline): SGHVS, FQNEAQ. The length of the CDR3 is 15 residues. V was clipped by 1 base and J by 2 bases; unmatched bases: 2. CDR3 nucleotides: TGTGCCAGCAGCTTAGACACTAGCGGGACCTACGAGCAGTACTTC. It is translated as CASSLDTSGTYEQYF.

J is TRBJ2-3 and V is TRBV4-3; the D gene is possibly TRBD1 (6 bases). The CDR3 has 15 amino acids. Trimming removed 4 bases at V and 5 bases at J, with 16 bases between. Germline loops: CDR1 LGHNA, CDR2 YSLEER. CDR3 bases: TGCGCCAGCAGCCCAGGATCAAGAGGGGGAGATACGCAGTATTTT. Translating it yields CASSPGSRGGDTQYF.

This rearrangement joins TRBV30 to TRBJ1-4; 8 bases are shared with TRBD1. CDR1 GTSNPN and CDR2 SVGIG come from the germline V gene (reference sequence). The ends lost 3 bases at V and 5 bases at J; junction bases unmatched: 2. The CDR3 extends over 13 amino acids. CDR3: CAWRTGVNEKLFF. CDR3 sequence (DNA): TGTGCCTGGAGGACAGGGGTAAATGAAAAACTGTTTTTT.

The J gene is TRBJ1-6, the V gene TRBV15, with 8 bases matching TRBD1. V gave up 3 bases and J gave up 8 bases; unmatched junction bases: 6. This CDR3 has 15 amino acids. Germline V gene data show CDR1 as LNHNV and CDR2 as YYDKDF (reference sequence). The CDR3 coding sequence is TGTGCCACCAGCAGTGAGACAGGGGCATATTCACCCCTCCACTTT. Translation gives CATSSETGAYSPLHF.

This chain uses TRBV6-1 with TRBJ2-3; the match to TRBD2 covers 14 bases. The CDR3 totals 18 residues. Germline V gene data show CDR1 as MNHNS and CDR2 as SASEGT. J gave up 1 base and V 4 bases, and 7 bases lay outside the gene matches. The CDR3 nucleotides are TGTGCCAGCAGTGGGAGACCGACTAGCGGGAGGGGCACAGATACGCAGTATTTT. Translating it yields CASSGRPTSGRGTDTQYF.

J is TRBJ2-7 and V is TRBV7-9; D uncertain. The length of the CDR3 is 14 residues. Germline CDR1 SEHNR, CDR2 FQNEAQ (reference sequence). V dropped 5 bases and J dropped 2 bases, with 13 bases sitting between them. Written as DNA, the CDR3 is TGTGCCAGCAGCCCCCCGTGGCAGACCTACGAGCAGTACTTC. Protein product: CASSPPWQTYEQYF.

The CDR3 spells CASSSQRQYEQYF. Written as DNA, the CDR3 is TGTGCCAGTAGTAGCCAGAGACAGTACGAGCAGTACTTC. This chain links TRBV19 with TRBJ2-7; D is possibly TRBD1 (5 bases). Looked up from germline, CDR1 is LNHDA and CDR2 is SQIVND (reference sequence). The CDR3 extends over 13 amino acids. Trimming stripped 4 bases from V and 4 bases from J, with 11 bases between.

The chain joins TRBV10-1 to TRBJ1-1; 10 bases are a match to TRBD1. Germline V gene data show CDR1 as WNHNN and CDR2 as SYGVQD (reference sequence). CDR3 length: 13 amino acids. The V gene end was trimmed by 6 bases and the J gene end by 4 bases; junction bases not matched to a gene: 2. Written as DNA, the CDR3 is TGCGCCAGCAGCTGGACAGGGGGCACTGAAGCTTTCTTT. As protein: CASSWTGGTEAFF.

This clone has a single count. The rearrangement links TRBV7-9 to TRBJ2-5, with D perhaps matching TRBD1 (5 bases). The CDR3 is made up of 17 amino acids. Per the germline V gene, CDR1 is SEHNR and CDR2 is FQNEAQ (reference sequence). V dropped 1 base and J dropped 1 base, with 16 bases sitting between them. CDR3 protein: CASSLGQSLGLQETQYF. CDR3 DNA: TGTGCCAGCAGCTTAGGACAGTCTCTAGGGCTCCAAGAGACCCAGTACTTC.

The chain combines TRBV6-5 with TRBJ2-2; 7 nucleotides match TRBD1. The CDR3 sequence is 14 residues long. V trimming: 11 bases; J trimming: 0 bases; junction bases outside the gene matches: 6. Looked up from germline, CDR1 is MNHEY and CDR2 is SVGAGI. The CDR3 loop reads CAARGPANTGELFF. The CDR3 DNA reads TGTGCCGCAAGGGGGCCCGCGAACACCGGGGAGCTGTTTTTT.

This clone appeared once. This chain's CDR3 is CASSKGRGRNTEAFF. Written as DNA, the CDR3 is TGTGCCAGCAGCAAAGGGCGGGGTAGAAACACTGAAGCTTTCTTT. The chain combines TRBV21-1 with TRBJ1-1. TRBV21-1 is a recognized pseudogene. The CDR3 totals 15 residues.

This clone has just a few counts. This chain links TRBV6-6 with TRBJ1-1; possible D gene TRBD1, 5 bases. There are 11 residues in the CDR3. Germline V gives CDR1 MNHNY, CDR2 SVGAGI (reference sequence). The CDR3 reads CAVGVNTEAFF. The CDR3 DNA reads TGTGCGGTAGGGGTGAACACTGAAGCTTTCTTT.

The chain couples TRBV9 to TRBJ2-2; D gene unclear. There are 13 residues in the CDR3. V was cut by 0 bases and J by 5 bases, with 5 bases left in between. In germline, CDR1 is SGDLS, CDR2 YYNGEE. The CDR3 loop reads CASSVDHTGELFF. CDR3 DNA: TGTGCCAGCAGCGTAGATCATACCGGGGAGCTGTTTTTT.

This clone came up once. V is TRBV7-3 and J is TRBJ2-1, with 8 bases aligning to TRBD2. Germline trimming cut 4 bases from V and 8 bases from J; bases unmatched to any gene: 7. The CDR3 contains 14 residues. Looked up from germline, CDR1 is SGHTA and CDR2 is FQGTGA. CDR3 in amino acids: CASSWTGGGDEQFF. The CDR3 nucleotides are TGTGCCAGCAGCTGGACGGGGGGGGGCGATGAGCAGTTCTTC.

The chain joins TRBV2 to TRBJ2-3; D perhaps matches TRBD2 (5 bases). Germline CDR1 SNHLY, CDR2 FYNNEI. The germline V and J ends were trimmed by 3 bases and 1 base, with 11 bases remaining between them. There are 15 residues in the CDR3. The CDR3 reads CASSEQRLRTDTQYF. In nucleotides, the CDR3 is TGTGCCAGCAGTGAGCAGCGGTTACGCACAGATACGCAGTATTTT.

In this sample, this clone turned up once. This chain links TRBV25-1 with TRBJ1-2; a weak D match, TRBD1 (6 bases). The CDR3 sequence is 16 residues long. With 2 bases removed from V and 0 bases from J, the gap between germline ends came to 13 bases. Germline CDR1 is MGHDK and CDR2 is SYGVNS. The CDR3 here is CASSEKDRLANYGYTF. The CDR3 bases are TGTGCCAGCAGTGAAAAGGACAGATTAGCTAACTATGGCTACACCTTC.

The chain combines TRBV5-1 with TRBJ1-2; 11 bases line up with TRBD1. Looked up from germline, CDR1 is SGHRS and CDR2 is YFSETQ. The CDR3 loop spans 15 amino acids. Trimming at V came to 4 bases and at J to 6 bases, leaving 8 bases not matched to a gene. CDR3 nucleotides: TGCGCCAGCAGCGCGGACAGGGGGCATTTCGATGGCTACACCTTC. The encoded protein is CASSADRGHFDGYTF.

As DNA, the CDR3 is TGTGCCAGCAGGACAGGGTCTGGCTACACCTTC. The encoded protein is CASRTGSGYTF. The V gene is TRBV6-1, the J gene TRBJ1-2, with 7 bases aligning to TRBD1. The CDR3 has 11 amino acids. The V gene's germline CDR1 is MNHNS and CDR2 SASEGT. V was clipped by 6 bases and J by 7 bases; unmatched bases: 2.

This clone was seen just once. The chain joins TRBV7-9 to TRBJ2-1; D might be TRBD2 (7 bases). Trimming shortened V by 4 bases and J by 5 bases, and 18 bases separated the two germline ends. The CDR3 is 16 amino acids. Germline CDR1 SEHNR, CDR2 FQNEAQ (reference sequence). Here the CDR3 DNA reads TGTGCCAGCAGCTACTTGGAGGGGGAGGGGAACAATGAGCAGTTCTTC. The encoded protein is CASSYLEGEGNNEQFF.

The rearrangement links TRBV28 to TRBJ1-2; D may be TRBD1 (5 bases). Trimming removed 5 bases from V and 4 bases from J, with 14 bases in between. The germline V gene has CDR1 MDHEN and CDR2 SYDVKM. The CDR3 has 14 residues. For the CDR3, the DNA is TGTGCCAGCAGTCGGGCGGGGACGGGCTATGGCTACACCTTC. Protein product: CASSRAGTGYGYTF.

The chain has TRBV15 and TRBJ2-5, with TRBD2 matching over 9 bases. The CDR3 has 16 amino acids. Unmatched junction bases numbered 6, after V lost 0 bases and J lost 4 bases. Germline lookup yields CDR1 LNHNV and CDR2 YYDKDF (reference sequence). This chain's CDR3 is CATSRDRIAGVETQYF. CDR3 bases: TGTGCCACCAGCAGAGATCGAATAGCGGGAGTAGAGACCCAGTACTTC.

The CDR3 here is CASSLNSRSGNTIYF. Here the CDR3 DNA reads TGTGCCAGCAGCTTAAACTCACGATCTGGAAACACCATATATTTT. The rearrangement joins TRBV11-2 to TRBJ1-3; D remains unclear. The CDR3 is made up of 15 amino acids. From germline, CDR1 is SGHAT and CDR2 FQNNGV. Trimming pared 2 bases from V and 1 base from J, leaving 9 bases between. Together with reference TRBV11-2 and TRBJ1-3, the CDR3 gives the full variable domain: EAGVAQSPRYKIIEKRQSVAFWCNPISGHATLYWYQQILGQGPKLLIQFQNNGVVDDSQLPKDRFSAERLKGVDSTLKIQPAKLEDSAVYLCASSLNSRSGNTIYFGEGSWLTVV.

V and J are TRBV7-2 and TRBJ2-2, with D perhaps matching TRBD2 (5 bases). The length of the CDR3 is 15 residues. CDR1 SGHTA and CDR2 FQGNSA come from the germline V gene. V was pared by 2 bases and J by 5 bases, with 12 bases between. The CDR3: CASSLQGPGTGELFF. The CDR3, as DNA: TGTGCCAGCAGCTTACAAGGGCCGGGGACCGGGGAGCTGTTTTTT.

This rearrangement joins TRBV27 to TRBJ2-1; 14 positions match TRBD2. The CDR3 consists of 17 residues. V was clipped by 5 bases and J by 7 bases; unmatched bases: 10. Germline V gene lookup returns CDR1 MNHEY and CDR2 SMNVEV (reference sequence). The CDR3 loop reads CASSGGGGTSGSNEQFF. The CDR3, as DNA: TGTGCCAGCAGTGGGGGGGGCGGGACTAGCGGGAGTAATGAGCAGTTCTTC.